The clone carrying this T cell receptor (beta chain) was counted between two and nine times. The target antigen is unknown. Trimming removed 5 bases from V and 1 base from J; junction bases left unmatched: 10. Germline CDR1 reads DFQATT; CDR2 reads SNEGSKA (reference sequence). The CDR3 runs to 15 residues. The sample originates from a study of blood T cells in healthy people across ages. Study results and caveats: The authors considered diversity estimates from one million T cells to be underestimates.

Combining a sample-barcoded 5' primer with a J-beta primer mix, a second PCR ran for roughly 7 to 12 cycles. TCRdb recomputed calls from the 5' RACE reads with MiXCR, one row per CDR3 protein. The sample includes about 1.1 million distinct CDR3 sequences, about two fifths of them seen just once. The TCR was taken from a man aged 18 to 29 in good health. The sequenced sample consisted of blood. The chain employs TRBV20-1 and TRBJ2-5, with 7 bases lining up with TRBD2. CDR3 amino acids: CSAPTGGTIQETQYF. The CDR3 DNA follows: TGCAGTGCTCCTACCGGGGGGACGATCCAAGAGACCCAGTACTTC.